This T cell receptor (beta chain) came from a study of Graves' ophthalmopathy and Graves' hyperthyroidism. Transcripts of RNA were the source for amplifying TCR beta CDR3 regions. An initial RT-PCR round employing HTBI primers preceded a second-round multiplex PCR. TCRdb called the multiplex PCR reads again in MiXCR, with one record for every CDR3 protein. Among hundreds of thousands of distinct CDR3 sequences listed, 22% were seen once. J lost 3 bases, V lost 3 bases, and 2 bases had no gene match. The germline CDR1 and CDR2 sequences are KGHSH and LQKENI. The CDR3 spans 14 residues. The count of this clonotype is one.

The source is a young woman with stable Graves' hyperthyroidism. Some clones in this sample may be carry-over from other donors' samples. Sequenced material: peripheral blood. V and J are TRBV18 and TRBJ1-2, with 9 bases aligning to TRBD1. CDR3 in amino acids: CASSPRTGDYGYTF. For the CDR3, the DNA is TGTGCCAGCTCACCCCGGACAGGGGACTATGGCTACACCTTC.